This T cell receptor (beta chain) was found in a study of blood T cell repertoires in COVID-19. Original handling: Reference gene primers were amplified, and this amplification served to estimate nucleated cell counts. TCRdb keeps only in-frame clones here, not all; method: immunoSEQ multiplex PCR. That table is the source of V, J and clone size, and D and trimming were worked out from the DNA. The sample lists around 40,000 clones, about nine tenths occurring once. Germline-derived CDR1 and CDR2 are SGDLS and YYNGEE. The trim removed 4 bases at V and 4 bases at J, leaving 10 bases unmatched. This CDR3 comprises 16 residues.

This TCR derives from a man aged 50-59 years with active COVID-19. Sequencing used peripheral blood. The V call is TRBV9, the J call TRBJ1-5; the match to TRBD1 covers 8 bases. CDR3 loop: CASSPGTGALNQPQHF. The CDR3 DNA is TGTGCCAGCAGCCCCGGGACAGGAGCTTTGAATCAGCCCCAGCATTTT.